This T cell receptor (beta chain) emerged from a study of lymphopenia after photon versus proton radiotherapy. General study results and limits: In patients who died, overall survival fell as post-nadir TCR diversity dropped more. Under photons, naive T cells and diversity fell while effector/memory populations rose.

In germline, CDR1 is SNHLY, CDR2 FYNNEI. The CDR3 sequence is 14 residues long. Unmatched junction bases numbered 6, after V lost 4 bases and J lost 7 bases. Produced via immunoSEQ multiplex PCR; TCRdb's table is partial and in-frame only. The sample has 55,000 to 75,000 clones, about nine tenths seen once. As regards this clone: Antigen: not known.

This TCR came from a woman in her seventies with pancreatic cancer. This chain joins TRBV2 and TRBJ1-4, with 7 bases fitting TRBD1. The sample consisted of peripheral blood, taken from a patient treated with photon-based radiotherapy. DNA of the CDR3: TGTGCCAGCAGTGGGACAGGACGAAGTGAAAAACTGTTTTTT. Translated, it gives CASSGTGRSEKLFF.